This TCR beta chain was sequenced during a study of blood T cell repertoires in COVID-19 (dated by TCRdb to about 2020). Regarding the complete study: The collaborator samples originated in the United States, Italy and Spain and spanned the acute and convalescent phases of COVID-19. The repertoires were released in a freely available public database intended as a resource for research on the immune response to SARS-CoV-2. The dataset comprised deeply sampled blood TCRbeta repertoires from subjects exposed to, actively infected with, or recovered from COVID-19. The samples were drawn from the first 160 participants of the ongoing ImmuneRACE study and from some 1,300 subjects provided by 6 global collaborators. The material from the prospective study consisted of cDNA or gDNA derived from T cells, B-cell-depleted T cells, or PBMCs. Where HLA class I and class II types were available, the types were taken from metadata supplied by the sample provider, not from assay-based typing. Nearly every sample came with metadata listing a de-identified subject ID, COVID-19 status, age in years and sex.

Study-wide findings and limitations: How much clinical and demographic metadata was included differed by source and by participant, and the metadata was provided uncurated.

On this clone: This receptor's antigen is unknown. No quality values exist for individual bases; no much larger clone is one base distant.

Collaborating institutions collected whole blood in K2EDTA tubes following their own protocols. Collaborator samples were shipped for TCRbeta analysis as frozen whole blood, isolated PBMCs, or DNA extracted from either sample type. TCRbeta CDR3 regions were amplified from genomic DNA using the immunoSEQ Assay, a bias-controlled multiplex PCR. Per the original workflow: The number of nucleated cells in each sample was estimated from the amplification of reference gene primers within the assay. To quantify the absolute abundance of each unique TCRbeta CDR3 rearrangement, sequence reads were collapsed and filtered. Productive Simpson clonality was computed per sample as the square root of Simpson's diversity index over productive rearrangements. TCRdb retrieved this table from immuneACCESS and kept in-frame rearrangements only. Not all clones are present; in checked studies, unresolved V genes account for under half, and no reason is known for the remainder. V and J calls and clone size follow that table, whereas D and trimming were derived from the DNA. The sample table shows tens of thousands of clones, and approximately 90% are seen once. The ten most abundant clones make up about 2.5% of the sample.

Deletion took 0 bases off V and 5 bases off J, with a span of 11 bases between the germline ends. The CDR3 holds 14 amino acids from the cysteine to the phenylalanine. This entry keeps only the CDR3 DNA: 42 bases, framed from base 1. The germline V gene sets CDR1 to SGHRS and CDR2 to YFSETQ. The receptor's source is a human donor with active COVID-19. The donor label of this sample is uncertain. Sequenced sample: peripheral blood. The chain uses TRBV5-1 and TRBJ2-5; the D segment cannot be called with confidence. The CDR3: CASSLGIPRETQYF. The DNA is TGCGCCAGCAGCTTGGGTATCCCTCGGGAGACCCAGTACTTC.